Listed below are T cell receptor beta chains from one sample, sequenced in a study of neurological immune-mediated disorders. TCRdb processed the 5' RACE reads anew with MiXCR; each CDR3 protein has one entry. Here the sample spans tens of thousands of distinct CDR3 sequences, about a tenth being singletons. The sample was PBMCs. Source of these receptors: a man aged 30-40 years in good health. The CDR3 runs from the conserved cysteine through the conserved F or W. A D gene is named only where the DNA matches it firmly. Expanded clones are given a class, and other clones once, few, many or no size at all.

V gene: TRBV28; clone size: many; J gene: TRBJ2-3; D gene: TRBD2; CDR3 protein: CASRSGRATSTDTQYF; CDR3 DNA: TGTGCCAGCAGGAGCGGGAGGGCCACTAGCACAGATACGCAGTATTTT
V gene: TRBV5-1; clone size: many; J gene: TRBJ2-7; D gene: TRBD2; CDR3 protein: CASSSQVGRGEQYF; CDR3 DNA: TGCGCCAGCAGCTCCCAAGTCGGGAGGGGCGAGCAGTACTTC
V gene: TRBV5-1; clone size: few; J gene: TRBJ2-7; D gene: TRBD2; CDR3 protein: CASSLLLAGAYEQYF; CDR3 DNA: TGCGCCAGCAGCTTGCTACTAGCGGGGGCCTACGAGCAGTACTTC
V gene: TRBV9; clone size: many; J gene: TRBJ2-1; D gene: TRBD1; CDR3 protein: CASSPGTEEQFF; CDR3 DNA: TGTGCCAGCAGCCCGGGGACAGAAGAGCAGTTCTTC
V gene: TRBV12-3/TRBV12-4; clone size: many; J gene: TRBJ2-5; D gene: .; CDR3 protein: CASSTSGRETQYF; CDR3 DNA: TGTGCCAGCAGTACCTCCGGGCGAGAGACCCAGTACTTC
V gene: TRBV20-1; clone size: many; J gene: TRBJ2-7; D gene: TRBD2; CDR3 protein: CSAREEREWNEQYF; CDR3 DNA: TGCAGTGCTAGGGAGGAGCGGGAGTGGAACGAGCAGTACTTC
V gene: TRBV12-3/TRBV12-4; clone size: many; J gene: TRBJ2-4; D gene: .; CDR3 protein: CASRSLDGQDIQYF; CDR3 DNA: TGTGCCAGCAGGTCCCTGGACGGTCAAGACATTCAGTACTTC
V gene: TRBV4-2; clone size: many; J gene: TRBJ1-5; D gene: .; CDR3 protein: CASSQEVSGTGNNQPQHF; CDR3 DNA: TGTGCCAGCAGCCAAGAAGTCTCTGGAACAGGGAACAATCAGCCCCAGCATTTT
V gene: TRBV24-1; clone size: many; J gene: TRBJ2-3; D gene: TRBD2; CDR3 protein: CATSGPLSGRSPDTQYF; CDR3 DNA: TGTGCCACCAGTGGACCTCTTAGCGGGAGGAGCCCAGATACGCAGTATTTT
V gene: TRBV3-1; clone size: many; J gene: TRBJ2-2; D gene: TRBD1; CDR3 protein: CASSLQGGPGELFF; CDR3 DNA: TGTGCCAGCAGCCTGCAAGGGGGCCCCGGGGAGCTGTTTTTT
V gene: TRBV12-3/TRBV12-4; clone size: many; J gene: TRBJ2-7; D gene: .; CDR3 protein: CASSILVDEQYF; CDR3 DNA: TGTGCCAGCAGCATCCTCGTCGACGAGCAGTACTTC
V gene: TRBV29-1; clone size: many; J gene: TRBJ2-3; D gene: TRBD2; CDR3 protein: CSVEPAGVPDTQYF; CDR3 DNA: TGCAGCGTTGAGCCCGCGGGAGTCCCAGATACGCAGTATTTT
V gene: TRBV20-1; clone size: many; J gene: TRBJ2-5; D gene: .; CDR3 protein: CSASRPTGFLETQYF; CDR3 DNA: TGCAGTGCTTCCAGACCTACAGGGTTTCTGGAGACCCAGTACTTC
V gene: TRBV7-2; clone size: many; J gene: TRBJ2-7; D gene: .; CDR3 protein: CASSFGTPVGEQYF; CDR3 DNA: TGTGCCAGCAGCTTCGGGACCCCGGTGGGGGAGCAGTACTTC
V gene: TRBV7-9; clone size: .; J gene: TRBJ1-3; D gene: .; CDR3 protein: CASSWDGGNTIYF; CDR3 DNA: TGTGCCAGCAGCTGGGACGGCGGAAACACCATATATTTT
V gene: TRBV7-7; clone size: many; J gene: TRBJ2-7; D gene: .; CDR3 protein: CASSLGQGFYEQYF; CDR3 DNA: TGTGCCAGCAGCTTAGGGCAGGGTTTCTACGAGCAGTACTTC
V gene: TRBV29-1; clone size: many; J gene: TRBJ2-1; D gene: .; CDR3 protein: CSVGGGTVSSGNEQFF; CDR3 DNA: TGCAGCGTGGGGGGGGGGACAGTTTCTAGCGGCAATGAGCAGTTCTTC
V gene: TRBV5-6; clone size: many; J gene: TRBJ2-1; D gene: TRBD1; CDR3 protein: CASSSASLGTGVGDEQFF; CDR3 DNA: TGTGCCAGCAGCTCCGCTTCGCTCGGGACAGGGGTTGGTGATGAGCAGTTCTTC
V gene: TRBV5-1; clone size: many; J gene: TRBJ2-5; D gene: .; CDR3 protein: CASSLLPRETQYF; CDR3 DNA: TGCGCCAGCAGCCTATTACCCAGAGAGACCCAGTACTTC
V gene: TRBV10-3; clone size: many; J gene: TRBJ2-1; D gene: .; CDR3 protein: CAISDLISESSYNEQFF; CDR3 DNA: TGTGCCATCAGTGATCTCATATCGGAGAGCTCCTACAATGAGCAGTTCTTC
V gene: TRBV7-9; clone size: many; J gene: TRBJ2-3; D gene: .; CDR3 protein: CASSLGAGTDTQYF; CDR3 DNA: TGTGCCAGCAGCTTAGGGGCAGGGACAGATACGCAGTATTTT
V gene: TRBV29-1; clone size: many; J gene: TRBJ2-2; D gene: .; CDR3 protein: CSVRPMNTGELFF; CDR3 DNA: TGCAGCGTAAGACCCATGAACACCGGGGAGCTGTTTTTT
V gene: TRBV10-3; clone size: .; J gene: TRBJ2-7; D gene: TRBD2; CDR3 protein: CAIRKITSENSYDQYF; CDR3 DNA: TGTGCCATCAGGAAAATTACTAGCGAGAACTCCTACGATCAGTACTTC
V gene: TRBV20-1; clone size: many; J gene: TRBJ2-6; D gene: TRBD1; CDR3 protein: CSARTGGTGANVLTF; CDR3 DNA: TGCAGTGCAAGGACAGGGGGCACTGGGGCCAACGTCCTGACTTTC
V gene: TRBV12-3/TRBV12-4; clone size: many; J gene: TRBJ2-1; D gene: .; CDR3 protein: CASVGGPGRFF; CDR3 DNA: TGTGCCAGCGTGGGGGGCCCGGGGAGGTTCTTC
V gene: TRBV5-1; clone size: many; J gene: TRBJ2-1; D gene: .; CDR3 protein: CASSLQSTYRYNEQFF; CDR3 DNA: TGCGCCAGCAGCTTGCAGTCAACCTACAGGTACAATGAGCAGTTCTTC
V gene: TRBV7-2; clone size: many; J gene: TRBJ1-1; D gene: .; CDR3 protein: CASNQPGHQNTEAFF; CDR3 DNA: TGTGCCAGCAATCAACCGGGACACCAGAACACTGAAGCTTTCTTT
V gene: TRBV28; clone size: .; J gene: TRBJ1-5; D gene: .; CDR3 protein: CASSSPSGGAQPQHF; CDR3 DNA: TGTGCCAGCAGTTCCCCGTCGGGTGGCGCTCAGCCCCAGCATTTT
V gene: TRBV10-2; clone size: many; J gene: TRBJ2-6; D gene: .; CDR3 protein: CASSPRWQGKDVVSGANVLTF; CDR3 DNA: TGCGCCAGCAGTCCCCGGTGGCAGGGGAAAGATGTAGTATCTGGGGCCAACGTCCTGACTTTC
V gene: TRBV20-1; clone size: few; J gene: TRBJ2-5; D gene: TRBD2; CDR3 protein: CSARLGGGVGETQYF; CDR3 DNA: TGCAGTGCTAGATTAGGTGGGGGGGTTGGAGAGACCCAGTACTTC
V gene: TRBV24-1; clone size: .; J gene: TRBJ2-4; D gene: .; CDR3 protein: CATSDPSGSIQYF; CDR3 DNA: TGTGCCACCAGTGATCCGTCGGGTAGCATTCAGTACTTC
V gene: TRBV5-1; clone size: many; J gene: TRBJ2-1; D gene: TRBD2; CDR3 protein: CASSTLPLAGGNNEQFF; CDR3 DNA: TGCGCCAGCAGCACCCTTCCACTAGCGGGAGGGAACAATGAGCAGTTCTTC
V gene: TRBV20-1; clone size: .; J gene: TRBJ2-7; D gene: TRBD1; CDR3 protein: CSARGAIRDRGAYEQYF; CDR3 DNA: TGCAGTGCTAGGGGGGCTATAAGGGACAGGGGCGCCTACGAGCAGTACTTC
V gene: TRBV5-1; clone size: many; J gene: TRBJ1-3; D gene: .; CDR3 protein: CASSLQSPGNTIYF; CDR3 DNA: TGCGCCAGCAGCTTGCAATCCCCCGGAAACACCATATATTTT
V gene: TRBV20-1; clone size: .; J gene: TRBJ1-5; D gene: .; CDR3 protein: CSARERSQYANQPQHF; CDR3 DNA: TGCAGTGCTAGGGAAAGATCTCAATATGCCAATCAGCCCCAGCATTTT
V gene: TRBV3-1; clone size: many; J gene: TRBJ2-7; D gene: TRBD1; CDR3 protein: CASSHTGALYEQYF; CDR3 DNA: TGTGCCAGCAGCCATACAGGGGCCCTCTACGAGCAGTACTTC
V gene: TRBV5-1; clone size: many; J gene: TRBJ2-7; D gene: TRBD2; CDR3 protein: CASSLAGAGGHEQYF; CDR3 DNA: TGCGCCAGCAGCTTGGCCGGGGCGGGAGGGCACGAGCAGTACTTC
V gene: TRBV25-1; clone size: many; J gene: TRBJ2-7; D gene: .; CDR3 protein: CASSEGGNSQYEQYF; CDR3 DNA: TGTGCCAGCAGTGAAGGCGGGAACTCTCAATACGAGCAGTACTTC
V gene: TRBV18; clone size: .; J gene: TRBJ2-6; D gene: TRBD1; CDR3 protein: CASSPGTGISGANVLTF; CDR3 DNA: TGTGCCAGCTCACCTGGGACAGGGATCTCTGGGGCCAACGTCCTGACTTTC
V gene: TRBV10-2; clone size: few; J gene: TRBJ2-5; D gene: .; CDR3 protein: CASSRSRRQETQYF; CDR3 DNA: TGCGCCAGCAGTAGGTCGCGGCGCCAAGAGACCCAGTACTTC
V gene: TRBV5-1; clone size: .; J gene: TRBJ1-2; D gene: TRBD1; CDR3 protein: CASSPLRQGANYGYTF; CDR3 DNA: TGCGCCAGCAGCCCGTTACGACAGGGGGCGAACTATGGCTACACCTTC
V gene: TRBV4-2; clone size: .; J gene: TRBJ2-7; D gene: TRBD1; CDR3 protein: CASSHAPTGAGDYEQYF; CDR3 DNA: TGTGCCAGCAGCCATGCCCCAACAGGGGCCGGGGACTACGAGCAGTACTTC
V gene: TRBV9; clone size: many; J gene: TRBJ1-1; D gene: .; CDR3 protein: CASSVDLGGTEAFF; CDR3 DNA: TGTGCCAGCAGCGTAGACCTGGGGGGGACTGAAGCTTTCTTT
V gene: TRBV24-1; clone size: many; J gene: TRBJ2-5; D gene: .; CDR3 protein: CATSDRDGTSETQYF; CDR3 DNA: TGTGCCACCAGTGACCGGGACGGCACGAGCGAGACCCAGTACTTC
V gene: TRBV5-1; clone size: many; J gene: TRBJ2-4; D gene: TRBD2; CDR3 protein: CASSLRPGLAGEGLAKNIQYF; CDR3 DNA: TGCGCCAGCAGCTTAAGACCGGGACTAGCGGGAGAAGGGTTAGCCAAAAACATTCAGTACTTC
V gene: TRBV20-1; clone size: many; J gene: TRBJ2-1; D gene: .; CDR3 protein: CSASDHEQFF; CDR3 DNA: TGCAGTGCTAGCGACCATGAGCAGTTCTTC
V gene: TRBV6-2/TRBV6-3; clone size: .; J gene: TRBJ2-2; D gene: TRBD2; CDR3 protein: CASSWEAGGITGELFF; CDR3 DNA: TGTGCCAGCAGTTGGGAAGCGGGGGGCATTACCGGGGAGCTGTTTTTT
V gene: TRBV5-1; clone size: many; J gene: TRBJ2-3; D gene: .; CDR3 protein: CASQGELKDTQYF; CDR3 DNA: TGCGCCAGCCAGGGAGAGTTGAAAGATACGCAGTATTTT
V gene: TRBV12-3/TRBV12-4; clone size: many; J gene: TRBJ1-1; D gene: .; CDR3 protein: CASRPKTDTTEAFF; CDR3 DNA: TGTGCCAGCAGACCCAAGACAGACACCACTGAAGCTTTCTTT
V gene: TRBV25-1; clone size: many; J gene: TRBJ1-2; D gene: .; CDR3 protein: CASLGPLPPDGYTF; CDR3 DNA: TGTGCCAGCTTGGGACCCCTTCCTCCTGATGGCTACACCTTC
V gene: TRBV7-8; clone size: .; J gene: TRBJ1-4; D gene: .; CDR3 protein: CASSVQGTPNEKLFF; CDR3 DNA: TGTGCCAGCAGCGTTCAGGGGACACCTAATGAAAAACTGTTTTTT
V gene: TRBV2; clone size: .; J gene: TRBJ2-4; D gene: .; CDR3 protein: CASKAGTGFVLAKNIQYF; CDR3 DNA: TGTGCCAGCAAGGCAGGGACCGGCTTTGTTCTAGCCAAAAACATTCAGTACTTC
V gene: TRBV6-6; clone size: many; J gene: TRBJ1-5; D gene: .; CDR3 protein: CASTLRGGTTQPQHF; CDR3 DNA: TGTGCCAGCACTCTACGGGGGGGAACAACTCAGCCCCAGCATTTT
V gene: TRBV29-1; clone size: many; J gene: TRBJ1-3; D gene: .; CDR3 protein: CSVEGGFSGNTIYF; CDR3 DNA: TGCAGCGTTGAGGGGGGTTTCTCTGGAAACACCATATATTTT
V gene: TRBV28; clone size: .; J gene: TRBJ2-2; D gene: .; CDR3 protein: CASSLGNTGDLFF; CDR3 DNA: TGTGCCAGCAGCCTCGGGAACACCGGGGACCTGTTTTTT
V gene: TRBV5-5; clone size: many; J gene: TRBJ2-3; D gene: .; CDR3 protein: CASSLVLGATDTQYF; CDR3 DNA: TGTGCCAGCAGCTTGGTGCTGGGGGCCACAGATACGCAGTATTTT
V gene: TRBV20-1; clone size: many; J gene: TRBJ2-7; D gene: TRBD2; CDR3 protein: CSASGGLAGAHEQYF; CDR3 DNA: TGCAGTGCTAGTGGAGGACTAGCGGGAGCCCACGAGCAGTACTTC